This T cell receptor beta chain originates from a study of shared T cell receptors in the human thymus. V lost 7 bases and J lost 7; bases outside the gene matches: 14. Looked up from germline, CDR1 is LGHNA and CDR2 is YNFKEQ. This CDR3 is built from 16 residues. Clones were sequenced by immunoSEQ multiplex PCR, and TCRdb holds only the in-frame ones, with some missing. The sample has some 760,000 clones; roughly 88% are singletons. Separately, the same data were catalogued under a study of human thymus T cells.

The rearrangement joins TRBV4-2 to TRBJ2-1; the match to TRBD1 covers 9 bases. The sequence came from a girl in the first two years of life with a congenital heart defect. Input material: thymocytes. DNA for the CDR3: TGTGCCAGCACCACCTTCGGACAGGGGCGACTAAATGAGCAGTTCTTC. The encoded protein is CASTTFGQGRLNEQFF.